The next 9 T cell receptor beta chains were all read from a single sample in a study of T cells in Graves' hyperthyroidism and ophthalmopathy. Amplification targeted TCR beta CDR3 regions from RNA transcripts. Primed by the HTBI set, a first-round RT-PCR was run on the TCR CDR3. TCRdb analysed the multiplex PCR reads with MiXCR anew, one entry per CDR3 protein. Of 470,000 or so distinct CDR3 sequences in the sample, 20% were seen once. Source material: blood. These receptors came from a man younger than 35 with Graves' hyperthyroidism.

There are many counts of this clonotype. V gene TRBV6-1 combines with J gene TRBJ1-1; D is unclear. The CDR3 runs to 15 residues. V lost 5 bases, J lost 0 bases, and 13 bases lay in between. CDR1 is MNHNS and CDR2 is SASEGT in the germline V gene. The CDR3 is CASSLRVNLNTEAFF. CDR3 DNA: TGTGCCAGCAGTCTGAGGGTGAATTTGAACACTGAAGCTTTCTTT.

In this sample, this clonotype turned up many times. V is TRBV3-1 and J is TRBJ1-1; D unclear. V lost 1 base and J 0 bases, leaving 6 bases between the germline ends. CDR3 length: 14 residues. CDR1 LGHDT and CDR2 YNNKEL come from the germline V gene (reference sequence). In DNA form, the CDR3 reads TGTGCCAGCAGCCAAGGGGCAATGAACACTGAAGCTTTCTTT. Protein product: CASSQGAMNTEAFF.

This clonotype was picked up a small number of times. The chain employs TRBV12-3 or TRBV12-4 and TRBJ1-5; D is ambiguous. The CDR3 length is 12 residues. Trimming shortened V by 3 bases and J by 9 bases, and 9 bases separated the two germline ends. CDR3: CASSLSVPPQHF. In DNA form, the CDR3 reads TGTGCCAGCAGTTTGAGTGTACCGCCCCAGCATTTT.

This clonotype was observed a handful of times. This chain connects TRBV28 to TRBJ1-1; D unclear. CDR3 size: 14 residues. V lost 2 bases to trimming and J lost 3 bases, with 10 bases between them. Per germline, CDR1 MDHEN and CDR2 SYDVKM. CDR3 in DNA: TGTGCCAGCAGTTTAGGGATTTACCACACTGAAGCTTTCTTT. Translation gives CASSLGIYHTEAFF.

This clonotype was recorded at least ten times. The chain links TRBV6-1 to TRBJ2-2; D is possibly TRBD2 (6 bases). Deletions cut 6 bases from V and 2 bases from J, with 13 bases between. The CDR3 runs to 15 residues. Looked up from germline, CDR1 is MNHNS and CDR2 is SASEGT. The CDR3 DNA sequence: TGTGCCAGCAGCCTCGTGGGGGGAAACACCGGGGAGCTGTTTTTT. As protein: CASSLVGGNTGELFF.

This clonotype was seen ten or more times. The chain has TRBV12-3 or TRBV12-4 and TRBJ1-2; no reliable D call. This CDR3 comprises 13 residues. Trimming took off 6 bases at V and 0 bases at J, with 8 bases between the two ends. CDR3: CASRQLANYGYTF. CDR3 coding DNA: TGTGCCAGCAGGCAACTAGCTAACTATGGCTACACCTTC.

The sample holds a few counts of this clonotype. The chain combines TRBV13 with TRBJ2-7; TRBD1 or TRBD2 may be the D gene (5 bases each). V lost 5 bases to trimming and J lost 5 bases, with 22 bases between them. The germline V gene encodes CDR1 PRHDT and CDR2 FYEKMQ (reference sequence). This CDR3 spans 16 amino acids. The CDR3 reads CASSLTLGTRDHEQYF. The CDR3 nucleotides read TGTGCCAGCAGCCTTACCCTCGGGACCAGGGACCACGAGCAGTACTTC.

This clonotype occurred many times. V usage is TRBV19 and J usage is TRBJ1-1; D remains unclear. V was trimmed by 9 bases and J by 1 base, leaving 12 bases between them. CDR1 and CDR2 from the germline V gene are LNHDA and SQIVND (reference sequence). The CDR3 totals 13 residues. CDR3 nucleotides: TGTGCCAGCGAAGTAGGGCAGAACACTGAAGCTTTCTTT. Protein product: CASEVGQNTEAFF. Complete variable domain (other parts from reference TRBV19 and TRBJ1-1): DGGITQSPKYLFRKEGQNVTLSCEQNLNHDAMYWYRQDPGQGLRLIYYSQIVNDFQKGDIAEGYSVSREKKESFPLTVTSAQKNPTAFYLCASEVGQNTEAFFGQGTRLTVV.

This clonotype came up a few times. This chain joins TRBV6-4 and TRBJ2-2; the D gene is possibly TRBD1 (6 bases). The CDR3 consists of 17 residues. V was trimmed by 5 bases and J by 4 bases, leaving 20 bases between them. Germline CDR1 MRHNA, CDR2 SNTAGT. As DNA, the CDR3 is TGTGCCAGCAGTACCCGGTCAGGGGCCCTCTCCACCGGGGAGCTGTTTTTT. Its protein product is CASSTRSGALSTGELFF.